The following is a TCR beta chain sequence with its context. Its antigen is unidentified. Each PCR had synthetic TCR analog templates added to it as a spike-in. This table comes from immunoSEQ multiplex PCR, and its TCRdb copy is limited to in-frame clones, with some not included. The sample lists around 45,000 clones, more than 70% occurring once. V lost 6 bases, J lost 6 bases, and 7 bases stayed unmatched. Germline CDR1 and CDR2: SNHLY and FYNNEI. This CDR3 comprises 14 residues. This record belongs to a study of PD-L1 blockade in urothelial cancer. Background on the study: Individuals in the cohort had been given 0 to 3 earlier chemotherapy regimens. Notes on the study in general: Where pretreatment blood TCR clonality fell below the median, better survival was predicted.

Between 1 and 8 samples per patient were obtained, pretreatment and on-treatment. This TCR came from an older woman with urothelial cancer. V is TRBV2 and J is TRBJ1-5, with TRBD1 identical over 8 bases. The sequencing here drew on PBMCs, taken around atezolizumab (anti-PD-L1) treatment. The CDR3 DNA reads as TGTGCCAGCAGCCCGGACAGGGAGGGTCAGCCCCAGCATTTT. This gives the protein CASSPDREGQPQHF.